What follows are 29 T cell receptor beta chains derived from one specimen sequenced in a study of blood T cell repertoires in COVID-19. Sequenced by immunoSEQ multiplex PCR; TCRdb stores in-frame clones only, minus some. The sample holds fewer than 300,000 clones, 82% seen once. The sample was PBMCs or T cells enriched from blood (not recorded which). The receptors come from a man in his forties who had been exposed to COVID-19.

The chain recombines TRBV19 with TRBJ1-2; D gene ambiguous. This CDR3 has 14 amino acids. Trimming shortened V by 4 bases and J by 4 bases, and 13 bases separated the two germline ends. The V gene's germline CDR1 is LNHDA and CDR2 SQIVND (reference sequence). The chain's CDR3 is CASSTPGEIYGYTF. The CDR3 bases are TGTGCCAGTAGTACACCCGGGGAAATCTATGGCTACACCTTC.

The chain couples TRBV11-2 to TRBJ1-2; D might be TRBD1 (5 bases). V shed 5 bases and J shed 4 bases, with 17 bases lying between them. This CDR3 is 15 amino acids long. Looked up from germline, CDR1 is SGHAT and CDR2 is FQNNGV. CDR3 sequence reads: CASSPTSSQAYGYTF. The CDR3 region has the DNA TGTGCCAGCAGCCCGACCTCCTCACAGGCCTATGGCTACACCTTC.

The chain carries TRBV5-1 and TRBJ1-4, with D perhaps TRBD1 (5 bases). CDR3 length: 13 amino acids. V was pared by 0 bases and J by 8 bases, with 8 bases between. Germline V gene data show CDR1 as SGHRS and CDR2 as YFSETQ. CDR3 sequence (DNA): TGCGCCAGCAGCTTGGAGCAGGGAGAAAAACTGTTTTTT. It is translated as CASSLEQGEKLFF.

V and J are TRBV6-5 and TRBJ2-5; tentative D call: TRBD1 (5 bases). Per the germline V gene, CDR1 is MNHEY and CDR2 is SVGAGI. Between the trimmed V and J ends, which lost 8 bases and 1 base, there was a span of 14 bases. CDR3 length: 14 residues. The CDR3 loop is CASSIGVGQETQYF. The CDR3 DNA sequence: TGTGCCAGCTCAATAGGGGTTGGCCAAGAGACCCAGTACTTC.

The rearrangement links TRBV6-4 to TRBJ1-1, with D hard to call. Trimming took 4 bases from V and 6 from J, leaving 33 bases between them. The CDR3 has 20 residues. Germline values: CDR1 MRHNA, CDR2 SNTAGT. The chain's CDR3 is CASSVPRSAGFGVWTAEAFF. CDR3 in DNA: TGTGCCAGCAGTGTCCCGAGATCGGCGGGGTTCGGGGTTTGGACTGCTGAAGCTTTCTTT.

The gene calls are TRBV10-1 and TRBJ2-1; 9 bases are a match to TRBD2. This CDR3 has 15 amino acids. J was trimmed by 5 bases and V by 4 bases; bases with no gene match: 6. CDR1 is WNHNN and CDR2 is SYGVQD in the germline V gene (reference sequence). The CDR3 here is CASSVIAGEHNEQFF. CDR3 bases: TGCGCCAGCAGTGTTATAGCGGGAGAACACAATGAGCAGTTCTTC.

The rearrangement links TRBV29-1 to TRBJ2-1; 13 bases line up with TRBD2. Germline loops: CDR1 SQVTM, CDR2 ANQGSEA. The V segment lost 7 bases and the J segment 5 bases; nucleotides outside the gene matches: 11. This CDR3 region has 16 residues. The CDR3 sequence: CSGRTSGSRGNNEQFF. The CDR3 bases are TGCAGCGGAAGGACTAGCGGGAGTAGGGGGAACAATGAGCAGTTCTTC.

This clone was recorded only once. The rearrangement links TRBV3-1 (or the pseudogene TRBV3-2) to TRBJ1-1; 7 nucleotides match TRBD1. CDR1 is LGHDT and CDR2 is YNNKEL in the germline V gene (reference sequence). CDR3 size: 16 residues. V was pared by 0 bases and J by 4 bases, with 8 bases of the junction left unmatched. As DNA, the CDR3 is TGTGCCAGCAGCCAAGATCGATGGGGGGACAGCACTGAAGCTTTCTTT. This codes for CASSQDRWGDSTEAFF.

V gene TRBV3-1 (or the pseudogene TRBV3-2) combines with J gene TRBJ2-7; TRBD2 agrees at 9 bases. The J segment lost 4 bases and the V segment lost 0 bases, leaving 16 bases of the junction unmatched. Germline values: CDR1 LGHDT, CDR2 YNNKEL (reference sequence). CDR3 length equals 19 residues. Here the CDR3 DNA reads TGTGCCAGCAGCCAAGATCGAGGTAATAGCGGGAGAATGGGGTACGAGCAGTACTTC. It translates to CASSQDRGNSGRMGYEQYF.

CDR3 bases: TGTGCCAGCAGTGAAGCTCGGACAGGCGAAGGCTACACCTTC. This codes for CASSEARTGEGYTF. The rearrangement links TRBV2 to TRBJ1-2, with 7 bases identical to TRBD1. The germline V gene encodes CDR1 SNHLY and CDR2 FYNNEI. The CDR3 is made up of 14 amino acids. J gave up 8 bases and V 0 bases, and 6 bases lay outside the gene matches.

This clone occurred a few times. The chain recombines TRBV6-5 with TRBJ1-3; D remains ambiguous. Germline V gene lookup returns CDR1 MNHEY and CDR2 SVGAGI. The CDR3 is made up of 13 amino acids. Deletions cut 7 bases from V and 0 bases from J, with 7 bases between. This chain's CDR3 is CASKESSGNTIYF. The CDR3 region has the DNA TGTGCCAGCAAAGAGAGCTCTGGAAACACCATATATTTT.

CDR3 nucleotides: TGTGCCAGCAGCCCCGACAGCTATGGCTACACCTTC. It codes for CASSPDSYGYTF. The chain employs TRBV9 and TRBJ1-2; maybe TRBD1 (5 bases). The CDR3 runs to 12 residues. The germline gives CDR1 SGDLS, CDR2 YYNGEE. The V end lost 4 bases, the J end lost 4 bases, and 8 bases lay between the germline ends.

The rearrangement joins TRBV2 to TRBJ1-2; the D gene is possibly TRBD1 (5 bases). Germline V gene sequence: CDR1 SNHLY, CDR2 FYNNEI. The CDR3 has 12 amino acids. The germline V and J ends were trimmed by 4 bases and 4 bases, with 7 bases remaining between them. This CDR3 reads CASSGQTYGYTF. The CDR3 coding sequence is TGTGCCAGCAGTGGACAGACCTATGGCTACACCTTC. The full variable domain, rest sourced from reference TRBV2 and TRBJ1-2, is EPEVTQTPSHQVTQMGQEVILRCVPISNHLYFYWYRQILGQKVEFLVSFYNNEISEKSEIFDDQFSVERPDGSNFTLKIRSTKLEDSAMYFCASSGQTYGYTFGSGTRLTVV.

The chain couples TRBV30 to TRBJ2-7; D gene uncertain. The CDR3 is 13 residues long. The germline CDR1 and CDR2 sequences are GTSNPN and SVGIG (reference sequence). V dropped 5 bases and J dropped 6 bases, with 17 bases sitting between them. The CDR3 loop is CAWSRGGVSEQYF. CDR3 DNA: TGTGCCTGGTCCCGAGGTGGCGTATCCGAGCAGTACTTC.

The CDR3 loop is CASSGGSGSETQYF. CDR3 in DNA: TGTGCCAGCAGTGGTGGTAGCGGGAGTGAGACCCAGTACTTC. The V call is TRBV7-9, the J call TRBJ2-5; 9 nucleotides line up with TRBD2. CDR1 SEHNR and CDR2 FQNEAQ come from the germline V gene (reference sequence). V trimming: 6 bases; J trimming: 5 bases; junction bases outside the gene matches: 7. The CDR3 is 14 amino acids.

This clone was picked up one time. This chain connects TRBV11-2 to TRBJ2-1; TRBD2 matches 11 bases. From germline, CDR1 is SGHAT and CDR2 FQNNGV. Germline trimming cut 5 bases from V and 7 bases from J; bases unmatched to any gene: 7. The CDR3 consists of 15 residues. The CDR3 region has the DNA TGTGCCAGCAGCATACTAGCGGGAGTTGGGAATGAGCAGTTCTTC. It translates to CASSILAGVGNEQFF.

The genes are TRBV6-4 and TRBJ2-3; 11 bases are shared with TRBD2. Trimming took 5 bases from V and 0 from J; bases not matched to a gene: 1. The length of the CDR3 is 15 residues. Germline values: CDR1 MRHNA, CDR2 SNTAGT. Here the CDR3 DNA reads TGTGCCAGCAGTACTAGCGGGGGTAGCACAGATACGCAGTATTTT. It yields the protein CASSTSGGSTDTQYF.

In the case of this clone: The sample carries other DNA sequences with the same CDR3. The rearrangement links TRBV20-1 to TRBJ2-7, with TRBD2 identical over 10 bases. With V trimmed by 6 bases and J by 6 bases, 2 bases remained unmatched. The germline gives CDR1 DFQATT, CDR2 SNEGSKA (reference sequence). The CDR3 is 11 amino acids. The chain's CDR3 is CSAWTSGEQYF. CDR3 nucleotides: TGCAGTGCCTGGACTAGCGGCGAGCAGTACTTC.

This clone has just one count. V usage is TRBV3-1 (or the pseudogene TRBV3-2) and J usage is TRBJ1-1; D remains ambiguous. The CDR3 is 12 amino acids. Germline assignment: CDR1 LGHDT and CDR2 YNNKEL (reference sequence). The V and J ends lost 4 bases and 8 bases respectively, with 11 bases between them. CDR3 sequence reads: CASSPRVGEAFF. As DNA, the CDR3 is TGTGCCAGCAGCCCGCGGGTAGGAGAAGCTTTCTTT.

The rearrangement uses TRBV29-1 and TRBJ2-5; 7 bases agree with TRBD2. Germline lookup yields CDR1 SQVTM and CDR2 ANQGSEA. The CDR3 loop spans 15 amino acids. Unmatched junction bases numbered 12, after V lost 6 bases and J lost 2 bases. CDR3 bases: TGCAGCGTGGGGGGGAATGGTTGGTCACAAGAGACCCAGTACTTC. Protein sequence: CSVGGNGWSQETQYF. The variable domain in full, with the rest retrieved from reference TRBV29-1 and TRBJ2-5, is SAVISQKPSRDICQRGTSLTIQCQVDSQVTMMFWYRQQPGQSLTLIATANQGSEATYESGFVIDKFPISRPNLTFSTLTVSNMSPEDSSIYLCSVGGNGWSQETQYFGPGTRLLVL.

In regard to this clone: The same CDR3 arises from other DNA sequences in this sample as well. Here the CDR3 DNA reads TGCGCCAGCAGCTTAGGACTAGCGGGCGGTGAGACCCAGTACTTC. Its protein is CASSLGLAGGETQYF. The J gene is TRBJ2-5, the V gene TRBV5-1, with TRBD2 identical over 11 bases. In germline, CDR1 is SGHRS, CDR2 YFSETQ. The CDR3 has 15 amino acids. Losses at the gene ends were 2 bases for V and 5 bases for J; bases not matched to a gene: 5.

The chain uses TRBV3-1 (or the pseudogene TRBV3-2) and TRBJ1-5; 7 bases are shared with TRBD1. There are 14 residues in the CDR3. Trimming at V came to 1 base and at J to 6 bases, leaving 3 bases not matched to a gene. Germline CDR1 reads LGHDT; CDR2 reads YNNKEL (reference sequence). CDR3 bases: TGTGCCAGCAGCCAAGTCAGGGGGAGTCAGCCCCAGCATTTT. Its translation is CASSQVRGSQPQHF.

A remark on this clone: The same CDR3 is also encoded by other DNA sequences in this sample. The V gene is TRBV11-2, the J gene TRBJ2-1; 8 bases map to TRBD2. The V segment lost 1 base and the J segment 7 bases; nucleotides outside the gene matches: 3. The V gene's germline CDR1 is SGHAT and CDR2 FQNNGV. CDR3 length: 14 residues. The CDR3 region is CASSLGLASNEQFF. CDR3 sequence (DNA): TGTGCCAGCAGCTTAGGACTAGCGAGTAATGAGCAGTTCTTC.

This chain joins TRBV18 and TRBJ2-3; D gene unclear. Germline V CDR1 and CDR2: KGHSH, LQKENI. This CDR3 comprises 12 residues. Trimming cost V 5 bases and J 3 bases, with 6 bases left between them. The CDR3 region is CASSSTTDTQYF. CDR3 nucleotide sequence: TGTGCCAGCTCATCGACTACAGATACGCAGTATTTT.

The chain recombines TRBV6-5 with TRBJ1-2; unclear D gene. V gave up 4 bases and J gave up 3 bases, with 18 bases separating them. Per germline, CDR1 MNHEY and CDR2 SVGAGI. The CDR3 has 16 residues. CDR3 sequence reads: CASSSHLYGGDYGYTF. CDR3 DNA sequence: TGTGCCAGCAGTTCCCACCTGTATGGCGGGGACTATGGCTACACCTTC.

This chain links TRBV27 with TRBJ1-1; 7 bases are a match to TRBD1. The germline V gene encodes CDR1 MNHEY and CDR2 SMNVEV (reference sequence). The CDR3 has 12 residues. The junction had 5 bases not matched to a gene; V was cut back by 5 bases and J by 8 bases. CDR3 in DNA: TGTGCCAGCAGTCCTACGGACAGGGAAGCTTTCTTT. Its translation: CASSPTDREAFF.

The chain recombines TRBV4-1 with TRBJ2-6, with 11 bases identical to TRBD1. CDR1 is MGHRA, CDR2 YSYEKL, per germline. V trimming: 2 bases; J trimming: 0 bases; junction bases outside the gene matches: 9. The CDR3 has 20 amino acids. CDR3 DNA sequence: TGCGCCAGCAGCCAACATCGGGACAGGGGGTACGACTCTGGGGCCAACGTCCTGACTTTC. This gives the protein CASSQHRDRGYDSGANVLTF.

The J gene is TRBJ1-4, the V gene TRBV30; D may be TRBD1 (6 bases). Germline V gene data show CDR1 as GTSNPN and CDR2 as SVGIG (reference sequence). The CDR3 extends over 15 amino acids. V dropped 0 bases and J dropped 7 bases, with 15 bases sitting between them. CDR3 region: CAWSVPRGGLEKLFF. The CDR3 DNA sequence: TGTGCCTGGAGTGTACCGAGAGGGGGTCTTGAAAAACTGTTTTTT.

The chain joins TRBV27 to TRBJ2-7; 8 nucleotides agree with TRBD2. The CDR3 length is 17 residues. Germline CDR1 MNHEY, CDR2 SMNVEV (reference sequence). The V and J ends lost 6 bases and 2 bases, in that order; junction bases with no gene match: 15. CDR3 sequence (DNA): TGTGCCAGCAGCCTTTCCAAACCGGGACTAGGGGCCTACGAGCAGTACTTC. Encoded protein: CASSLSKPGLGAYEQYF.